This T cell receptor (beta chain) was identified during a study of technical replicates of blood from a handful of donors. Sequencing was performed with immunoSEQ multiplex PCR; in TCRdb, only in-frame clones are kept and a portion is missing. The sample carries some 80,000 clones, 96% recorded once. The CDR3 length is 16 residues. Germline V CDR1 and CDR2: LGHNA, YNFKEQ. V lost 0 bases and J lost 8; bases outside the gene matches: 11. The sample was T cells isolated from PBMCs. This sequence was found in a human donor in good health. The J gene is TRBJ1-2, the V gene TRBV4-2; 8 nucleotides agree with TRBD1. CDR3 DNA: TGTGCCAGCAGCCAAGATGAGTGGGGGACAGGCGGGGGCTACACCTTC. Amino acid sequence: CASSQDEWGTGGGYTF.